This TCR beta chain was sequenced for a study of CD8 T cells in Susac syndrome. Sequencing of TCR beta covered CD8+ and CD4+ T cells obtained from blood. The multiple sclerosis controls, all treatment-naive patients, had relapsing-remitting disease that was stable or active. Both CD4+ and CD8+ T cells were negatively isolated, and TEMRA cells underwent FACS enrichment. Random hexamers were used to reverse transcribe 0.5 to 1 ug of RNA. With immunoSEQ multiplex PCR, TCR beta CDR3 was amplified across 54 Vbeta and 13 Jbeta. TCRdb recomputed calls from the immunoSEQ multiplex PCR reads with MiXCR, one row per CDR3 protein. The data hold some 300,000 distinct CDR3 sequences, with about 88% observed a single time. Material for sequencing was CD8+ T cells from PBMCs. This clonotype originated in a human donor with multiple sclerosis.

The CDR3 nucleotides read TGTGCCAGTAGTATGCAGGGCCCGAACACTGAAGCTTTCTTT. It translates to CASSMQGPNTEAFF. This chain joins TRBV19 and TRBJ1-1; tentatively, D is TRBD1 (5 bases). Germline V gene lookup returns CDR1 LNHDA and CDR2 SQIVND (reference sequence). V was clipped by 3 bases and J by 1 base, with 9 bases between them. This CDR3 contains 14 residues.